This TCR beta chain originates from a study of post-analysis software for immune sequencing data. Study-wide findings and caveats: Normalized Chao1 diversity in multiple sclerosis patients fell significantly below that of controls.

TCR beta cDNA libraries included unique molecular identifiers. TCRdb redid the calling of the PCR reads with MiXCR, one entry per CDR3 protein. The sample yields 380,000 or so distinct CDR3 sequences, around a third seen once. About this clonotype itself: Its antigen remains unknown.

The specimen sequenced was blood. The TCR originated in a girl under 18 with multiple sclerosis.

The CDR3 DNA follows: TGTGCCAGCAGTTACTCCGGGAGGGTGAACACTGAAGCTTTCTTT. Encoded protein: CASSYSGRVNTEAFF. The genes are TRBV6-5 and TRBJ1-1; D not certain. V gave up 0 bases and J gave up 0 bases, with 8 bases separating them. The CDR3 has 15 residues. Germline values: CDR1 MNHEY, CDR2 SVGAGI.